The 3 T cell receptor beta chains below all came from one sample that was sequenced in a study of human T cells and chemical hapten exposure. TCRdb used MiXCR to reprocess the RACE reads, holding one entry per CDR3 protein. Of over 60,000 distinct CDR3 sequences in the sample, 10% were seen once. Time point indicated: patch test 2, 6 weeks after DPC sensitization. This sample's treatment: therapeutic diphenylcyclopropenone sensitization with weekly scalp DPC. This material consisted of whole blood, taken in connection with sensitization to the hapten diphenylcyclopropenone (DPC). The receptor set was obtained from a woman aged 45 to 65 with alopecia areata. Some clones in this sample may be carry-over from other donors' samples.

Concerning this clonotype itself: A clone one base away is much larger, so this may be a read error. The chain links TRBV11-2 to TRBJ2-2; D unclear. The germline gives CDR1 SGHAT, CDR2 FQNNGV. CDR3 size: 13 residues. DNA of the CDR3: TGTACCAGCAGCTCAGAGAACACCGGGGAGCTGTTTTTT. It translates to CTSSSENTGELFF.

In this sample, this clonotype turned up a few times. This rearrangement joins TRBV4-1 to TRBJ2-1; no clear D gene. The CDR3 loop spans 14 amino acids. Germline-derived CDR1 and CDR2 are MGHRA and YSYEKL. V shed 2 bases and J shed 10 bases, with 15 bases lying between them. The DNA of the CDR3 is TGCGCCAGCAGCCAAAGGCTAGGTGACGGCGAGCAGTTCTTC. Protein product: CASSQRLGDGEQFF.

The chain recombines TRBV28 with TRBJ2-3, with a tentative D call TRBD2 (5 bases). V was trimmed by 11 bases and J by 1 base, leaving 13 bases between them. The CDR3 contains 13 residues. The germline gives CDR1 MDHEN, CDR2 SYDVKM. The CDR3 coding sequence is TGTGCCGTCCCCAGCGGACGCACAGATACGCAGTATTTT. Its protein is CAVPSGRTDTQYF. The variable domain in full, completed from reference TRBV28 and TRBJ2-3, reads DVKVTQSSRYLVKRTGEKVFLECVQDMDHENMFWYRQDPGLGLRLIYFSYDVKMKEKGDIPEGYSVSREKKERFSLILESASTNQTSMYLCAVPSGRTDTQYFGPGTRLTVL.